This TCR beta chain stems from a study of T cell responses to AZD1222 COVID-19 vaccine. Only in-frame clones appear in the TCRdb table, and some are missing; sequencing was by immunoSEQ multiplex PCR. The repertoire has approximately 84,000 clones, around 89% of them found once; the top ten carry approximately 31%. Germline V gene sequence: CDR1 MNHEY, CDR2 SMNVEV (reference sequence). The CDR3 length is 14 residues. Deletions cut 3 bases from V and 7 bases from J, with 15 bases between. The chain carries TRBV27 and TRBJ1-2; D may be TRBD1 (5 bases). The sequences come from peripheral blood, collected on day 0 of AZD1222 vaccination. The clonotype was recovered from an adult in good health. The CDR3 bases are TGTGCCAGCAGTTTGGGGGGACTCGGTAGTGGCTACACCTTC. This translates into CASSLGGLGSGYTF.